Following are 18 T cell receptor beta chains from one sample sequenced in a study of cytomegalovirus exposure and HLA in healthy donors. The PCR used 60 Vbeta and 13 Jbeta primers. Some clones are missing from TCRdb's copy, which holds only in-frame ones; the method was immunoSEQ multiplex PCR. Of 90,000 to 130,000 clones in the sample, roughly 69% were seen once. The sample consisted of PBMCs. These TCRs come from a woman in her 30s in good health and CMV-seronegative.

The rearrangement uses TRBV28 and TRBJ2-7; D not certain. The J call may be incorrect, as the DNA end agrees better with TRBJ2-5. The CDR3 totals 12 residues. Looked up from germline, CDR1 is MDHEN and CDR2 is SYDVKM. The CDR3 region has the DNA TGTGCCAGCAGTTTTGGAGAAGAGACCCAGTACTTC. Residues: CASSFGEETQYF.

The chain links TRBV19 to TRBJ2-7; 10 nucleotides align to TRBD1. The length of the CDR3 is 15 residues. J lost 0 bases, V lost 5 bases, and 4 bases had no gene match. The germline V gene encodes CDR1 LNHDA and CDR2 SQIVND (reference sequence). CDR3 bases: TGTGCCAGTAGTGCCGGGACAGGGGCCTCCTACGAGCAGTACTTC. Its translation: CASSAGTGASYEQYF. The whole variable domain, remainder taken from reference TRBV19 and TRBJ2-7, is DGGITQSPKYLFRKEGQNVTLSCEQNLNHDAMYWYRQDPGQGLRLIYYSQIVNDFQKGDIAEGYSVSREKKESFPLTVTSAQKNPTAFYLCASSAGTGASYEQYFGPGTRLTVT.

The V and J genes are TRBV6-5 and TRBJ2-7, with 8 bases that match TRBD2. V was pared by 1 base and J by 4 bases, with 6 bases of the junction left unmatched. This CDR3 comprises 15 residues. Germline CDR1 reads MNHEY; CDR2 reads SVGAGI. The CDR3 region is CASSYWSGSFYEQYF. The CDR3, as DNA: TGTGCCAGCAGTTACTGGAGCGGGAGTTTTTACGAGCAGTACTTC.

Worth noting for this clone: Additional DNA sequences in this sample encode the identical CDR3. The V gene is TRBV29-1, the J gene TRBJ2-3; TRBD2 matches at 7 bases. The CDR3 runs 16 residues. The junction had 11 bases not matched to a gene; V was cut back by 4 bases and J by 1 base. Germline CDR1 and CDR2: SQVTM and ANQGSEA. The CDR3 DNA follows: TGCAGCGTTGGGGGGGGAGGGCCGGGGGGCACAGATACGCAGTATTTT. This translates into CSVGGGGPGGTDTQYF.

The DNA for the CDR3 is TGTGCCAGCAGTTTATCCGGGTTGGGTTCTAGCGGGAGGCTAAAGACCCAGTACTTC. Amino acids: CASSLSGLGSSGRLKTQYF. V is TRBV27 and J is TRBJ2-5, with 11 bases identical to TRBD2. The CDR3 extends over 19 amino acids. J gave up 6 bases and V 0 bases, and 15 bases lay outside the gene matches. Germline V lookup: CDR1 MNHEY, CDR2 SMNVEV (reference sequence).

V gene TRBV28 combines with J gene TRBJ2-5; TRBD2 matches at 7 bases. This CDR3 region has 16 residues. J lost 4 bases, V lost 1 base, and 9 bases had no gene match. Germline V gives CDR1 MDHEN, CDR2 SYDVKM. The CDR3: CASSLLGRGIGETQYF. Here the CDR3 DNA reads TGTGCCAGCAGTTTATTAGGGCGGGGGATCGGAGAGACCCAGTACTTC.

The rearrangement joins TRBV9 to TRBJ2-1; 9 bases align to TRBD2. The V gene's germline CDR1 is SGDLS and CDR2 YYNGEE. V gave up 0 bases and J gave up 6 bases; unmatched junction bases: 4. The CDR3 is 15 residues long. The CDR3 sequence is CASSVASGTGNEQFF. The CDR3 DNA sequence: TGTGCCAGCAGCGTAGCTAGCGGGACCGGCAATGAGCAGTTCTTC.

The chain has TRBV5-1 and TRBJ1-4, with TRBD1 matching over 9 bases. With 1 base clipped from V and 6 bases from J, the junction kept 4 bases outside the gene matches. Germline V CDR1 and CDR2: SGHRS, YFSETQ. The CDR3 totals 15 residues. The CDR3 is CASSLNRGQDEKLFF. In DNA, the CDR3 is TGCGCCAGCAGCTTGAACAGGGGGCAGGATGAAAAACTGTTTTTT. Full variable domain (outside the CDR3, taken from reference TRBV5-1 and TRBJ1-4): KAGVTQTPRYLIKTRGQQVTLSCSPISGHRSVSWYQQTPGQGLQFLFEYFSETQRNKGNFPGRFSGRQFSNSRSEMNVSTLELGDSALYLCASSLNRGQDEKLFFGSGTQLSVL.

The J gene is TRBJ1-2, the V gene TRBV14; D gene unclear. This CDR3 has 15 amino acids. Germline V gene lookup returns CDR1 SGHDN and CDR2 FVKESK. The V end was cut by 2 bases, the J end by 0 bases, with 10 bases between. The CDR3 here is CASSQRHDPNYGYTF. The CDR3 nucleotides read TGTGCCAGCAGCCAAAGACACGACCCTAACTATGGCTACACCTTC.

A single count supports this clone. The J gene is TRBJ1-5, the V gene TRBV2, with a tentative D call TRBD1 (6 bases). Trimming took off 5 bases at V and 1 base at J, with 15 bases between the two ends. The CDR3 spans 16 residues. Germline CDR1 is SNHLY and CDR2 is FYNNEI. CDR3 sequence (DNA): TGTGCCAGCAGTCCAGAGGCGGGGGCGAGCAATCAGCCCCAGCATTTT. Translation: CASSPEAGASNQPQHF.

This clone was seen a few times. The chain recombines TRBV19 with TRBJ1-5, with D maybe TRBD1 (6 bases). Deletions cut 4 bases from V and 4 bases from J, with 14 bases between. This CDR3 has 15 residues. CDR1 and CDR2 from the germline V gene are LNHDA and SQIVND (reference sequence). CDR3 protein: CASSNRQVRNQPQHF. In nucleotides, the CDR3 is TGTGCCAGTAGTAACCGACAGGTCAGGAATCAGCCCCAGCATTTT.

This clone was recorded a few times. The J gene is TRBJ1-5, the V gene TRBV7-8; D not resolved. Trimming pared 1 base from V and 0 bases from J, leaving 7 bases between. Germline V CDR1 and CDR2: SGHVS, FQNEAQ. The CDR3 is made up of 15 amino acids. In nucleotides, the CDR3 is TGTGCCAGCAGCTTAGAACCCTATAGCAATCAGCCCCAGCATTTT. It codes for CASSLEPYSNQPQHF.

The rearrangement links TRBV11-1 to TRBJ2-1; D is ambiguous. CDR1 is SGHAT, CDR2 FQDESV, per germline (reference sequence). The CDR3 runs 15 residues. V shed 5 bases and J shed 0 bases, with 11 bases lying between them. The CDR3 DNA is TGTGCCAGCAGCCACCCCGAGGTCTCCTACAATGAGCAGTTCTTC. Protein product: CASSHPEVSYNEQFF.

There are a few counts of this clone. The V gene is TRBV28, the J gene TRBJ2-7; D perhaps matches TRBD2 (6 bases). This CDR3 spans 11 amino acids. Trimming took 8 bases from V and 4 from J, leaving 9 bases between them. CDR1 is MDHEN and CDR2 is SYDVKM in the germline V gene. Here the CDR3 DNA reads TGTGCCAGCCGGACTACTTACGAGCAGTACTTC. Encoded protein: CASRTTYEQYF. Looking up the rest from reference TRBV28 and TRBJ2-7 gives the full variable domain: DVKVTQSSRYLVKRTGEKVFLECVQDMDHENMFWYRQDPGLGLRLIYFSYDVKMKEKGDIPEGYSVSREKKERFSLILESASTNQTSMYLCASRTTYEQYFGPGTRLTVT.

A few counts support this clone. The chain recombines TRBV28 with TRBJ2-7, with 8 nucleotides matching TRBD2. The length of the CDR3 is 14 residues. V lost 3 bases, J lost 6 bases, and 7 bases stayed unmatched. Germline V gene data show CDR1 as MDHEN and CDR2 as SYDVKM. Written as DNA, the CDR3 is TGTGCCAGCAGTTTGGTAGCGGGACCCTCCGAGCAGTACTTC. Encoded protein: CASSLVAGPSEQYF.

The CDR3 is CASSLAPPGLAGGTDTQYF. CDR3 nucleotides: TGTGCCAGCAGCTTAGCCCCCCCGGGACTAGCGGGAGGCACAGATACGCAGTATTTT. This chain connects TRBV11-2 to TRBJ2-3, with 14 bases that match TRBD2. Germline V gene data show CDR1 as SGHAT and CDR2 as FQNNGV. There are 19 residues in the CDR3. J gave up 1 base and V 1 base, and 7 bases lay outside the gene matches.

The chain recombines TRBV6-5 with TRBJ1-3, with a possible D match to TRBD1 (6 bases). CDR1 is MNHEY, CDR2 SVGAGI, per germline. The CDR3 is 15 residues long. V lost 2 bases to trimming and J lost 2 bases, with 10 bases between them. CDR3 bases: TGTGCCAGCAGTTACACCGAGGGGGCTGGAAACACCATATATTTT. Residues: CASSYTEGAGNTIYF.

This clone was picked up a small number of times. This chain joins TRBV28 and TRBJ2-2; 8 bases fit TRBD1. The V segment lost 2 bases and the J segment 5 bases; nucleotides outside the gene matches: 4. Germline CDR1 and CDR2: MDHEN and SYDVKM. The CDR3 contains 15 residues. The CDR3 loop is CASSLRQGRTGELFF. DNA for the CDR3: TGTGCCAGCAGTTTACGACAGGGGCGGACCGGGGAGCTGTTTTTT.